A selection of T cell receptor beta chains follows, all from one sample in a study of OX40 agonist ivuxolimab in advanced cancers. The table came from immunoSEQ multiplex PCR; TCRdb's copy has only in-frame clones and leaves some out. The table has 80,000 or so clones, about nine tenths seen once; the top ten hold 2% to 3%. The sample in question was CD4+ or CD8+ T cells sorted from blood, obtained in a trial of the OX40 agonist ivuxolimab. These receptor sequences come from an adult with an advanced solid tumor such as melanoma, head and neck, liver or kidney cancer. Both conserved end residues are part of each CDR3. The D gene is left open where the match is weak. For some rows the clone size is stated as once, few or many, or as a class when expanded; others skip it.

j_call d_call clone_size v_call cdr3_nt cdr3_aa
TRBJ2-5 . . TRBV2 TGTGCCAGCAGTGAAGGCCAAGAAGAGACCCAGTACTTC CASSEGQEETQYF
TRBJ2-7 . . TRBV5-1 TGCGCCAGCAGCTTGGGTGGCGGGTCCTACGAGCAGTACTTC CASSLGGGSYEQYF
TRBJ1-2 . . TRBV28 TGTGCCAGCAGTTTATGGGGCGAGGCGGCCGGCTACACCTTC CASSLWGEAAGYTF
TRBJ2-7 . once TRBV30 TGTGCCTGGAGGGGGTATTCGGCCGGGGCCGAGCAGTACTTC CAWRGYSAGAEQYF
TRBJ2-3 TRBD2 . TRBV5-4 TGTGCCAGCAGCTCTCGAGCGGGGGGGCCTGGGGATACGCAGTATTTT CASSSRAGGPGDTQYF
TRBJ1-1 TRBD1 . TRBV4-2 TGTGCCAGCAGCGACCGGGACAGACTGAACACTGAAGCTTTCTTT CASSDRDRLNTEAFF
TRBJ2-1 TRBD2 . TRBV2 TGTGCCAGCAGCCCCCTGGGACTACCTACGCAGTTCTTC CASSPLGLPTQFF
TRBJ1-2 . . TRBV27 TGTGCCAGCAGTTTTTCCGGATTTTATGGCTACACCTTC CASSFSGFYGYTF
TRBJ2-7 TRBD2 . TRBV6-1 TGTGCCAGCATCGTCGGGGGGGCCTATATTTTCGAGCAGTACTTC CASIVGGAYIFEQYF
TRBJ1-4 . once TRBV5-5 TGTGCCAGCAGCTTGGGGATCTTCACTAATGAAAAACTGTTTTTT CASSLGIFTNEKLFF
TRBJ2-1 . . TRBV5-1 TGCGCCAGCAGCTGGGGCACACTAGCTAGTGGTGAGCAGTTCTTC CASSWGTLASGEQFF
TRBJ2-3 TRBD2 . TRBV6-5 TGTGCCAGCAGTTACAACGCGGGAGAGGCAGATACGCAGTATTTT CASSYNAGEADTQYF
TRBJ1-1 . . TRBV5-1 TGCGCCAGCAGCTATCAGGTGAACACTGAAGCTTTCTTT CASSYQVNTEAFF
TRBJ2-7 . . TRBV6-5 TGTGCCAGCAGTCGGCTCCCCTACGAGCAGTACTTC CASSRLPYEQYF
TRBJ2-2 . . TRBV7-9 TGTGCCAGCACAGAAACGAACACCGGGGAACTGTTTTTT CASTETNTGELFF
TRBJ1-5 TRBD1 . TRBV19 TGTGCCAGTAGTGGGCAGGGGGCGAATAGCAATCAGCCCCAGCATTTT CASSGQGANSNQPQHF
TRBJ2-7 . . TRBV29-1 TGCAGCGTTTTGGGCCAGGGGAGTGACGAGCAGTACTTC CSVLGQGSDEQYF
TRBJ2-2 . . TRBV30 TGTGCCTGGGGTTCGGCCACTCTATCGAACACCGGGGAGCTGTTTTTT CAWGSATLSNTGELFF
TRBJ2-3 . . TRBV28 TGTGCCAGCAGCGACGGCGGGAGCACAGATACGCAGTATTTT CASSDGGSTDTQYF
TRBJ2-3 . . TRBV7-6 TGTGCCAGCAGCTTTAGTGCTTGGAGCGGGAGCACAGATACGCAGTATTTT CASSFSAWSGSTDTQYF
TRBJ2-6 TRBD1 . TRBV5-6 TGTGCCAGCAGCTTGGGCGTCAGGGGGTTGTCTGGGGCCAACGTCCTGACTTTC CASSLGVRGLSGANVLTF
TRBJ1-3 TRBD1 . TRBV28 TGTGCCAGCAGTTTAGGACAGGGTGGAAACACCATATATTTT CASSLGQGGNTIYF
TRBJ2-5 . . TRBV29-1 TGCAGCGTGGACCCGGCGGGACATGGGGAGACCCAGTACTTC CSVDPAGHGETQYF
TRBJ2-2 . . TRBV5-4 TGTGCCAGCAGCGCCACGACTCGTATTAACACCAGGGAGCTGTTTTTT CASSATTRINTRELFF
TRBJ1-4 . . TRBV2 TGTGCCAGGACTCCGGTTGTGGGGGCTAATGAAAAACTGTTTTTT CARTPVVGANEKLFF
TRBJ1-2 . . TRBV15 TGTGCCACCAGCCCTGACATTAACTATGGCTACACCTTC CATSPDINYGYTF
TRBJ2-5 . once TRBV7-8 TGTGCCAGCAGCTTCGGGCAAGAGACCCAGTACTTC CASSFGQETQYF
TRBJ2-2 TRBD2 . TRBV4-2 TGTGCCAGCAGCCAAGATATAGCGGGAAAAAACACCGGGGAGCTGTTTTTT CASSQDIAGKNTGELFF
TRBJ2-6 . once TRBV29-1 TGCAGCGTTGAAGATCGGGGTGGCCAGGGTATTGGATCTGGGGCCAACGTCCTGACTTTC CSVEDRGGQGIGSGANVLTF
TRBJ2-2 . . TRBV5-1 TGCGCCAGCAGCTTGGATACTGGACGTCGGGAGCTGTTTTTT CASSLDTGRRELFF
TRBJ1-2 TRBD1 . TRBV5-3 TGTGCCAGCATCCGGACAGGGGATTACTATGGCTACACCTTC CASIRTGDYYGYTF
TRBJ2-7 . . TRBV18 TGTGCCAGCTCATCGCTGACAGGTCGGGGGACCTACGAGCAGTACTTC CASSSLTGRGTYEQYF
TRBJ2-3 TRBD2 . TRBV5-4 TGTGCCAGCAGCTCGACTAGCGGGAGGCCCACAGATACGCAGTATTTT CASSSTSGRPTDTQYF
TRBJ2-7 TRBD1 . TRBV2 TGTGCCAGCAGTTTGACAGGGGGAAGCGAGCAGTACTTC CASSLTGGSEQYF
TRBJ2-3 TRBD2 . TRBV30 TGTGCCGGACTGGGGGGGGGAAACACAGATACGCAGTATTTT CAGLGGGNTDTQYF
TRBJ1-2 . . TRBV30 TGTGCCTGGAGTGTACGAGGGCTCTCGGGTGGCTACACCTTC CAWSVRGLSGGYTF
TRBJ1-2 TRBD1 . TRBV29-1 TGCAGCGTCGAAGGACAGGGTAATGGCTACACCTTC CSVEGQGNGYTF
TRBJ2-7 TRBD1 . TRBV6-6 TGTGCCAGCAGCCCCGGACAGGGAGGTCGCGAGCAGTACTTC CASSPGQGGREQYF
TRBJ1-1 . once TRBV11-1 TGTGCCAGCAGCTTGGGACCCACGGGGACTGAAGCTTTCTTT CASSLGPTGTEAFF
TRBJ2-5 TRBD2 . TRBV27 TGTGCCACCTCACCCATGGGGGGGTTAGGGGAGACCCAGTACTTC CATSPMGGLGETQYF
TRBJ1-1 . . TRBV18 TGTGCCAGCTCACTACGGACAAACATTGAAGCTTTCTTT CASSLRTNIEAFF
TRBJ1-1 . . TRBV9 TGTGCCAGGCAGGGGCCCCCCGGGGCTTTCTTT CARQGPPGAFF
TRBJ2-6 . . TRBV28 TGTGCCAGCAGTCAACCGGGACATCGAGCCGGGGGGGCCAACGTCCTGACTTTC CASSQPGHRAGGANVLTF
TRBJ2-1 TRBD2 . TRBV19 TGTGCCAGTAGACTAGCGGGAGTTAGTGAGCAGTTCTTC CASRLAGVSEQFF